The 21 T cell receptor beta chains given below trace back to one sample, sequenced in a study of OX40 agonist ivuxolimab in advanced cancers. Sequenced by immunoSEQ multiplex PCR; TCRdb stores in-frame clones only, minus some. Here the sample spans tens of thousands of clones, 85% to 90% being singletons. Here the sequenced sample was CD4+ or CD8+ T cells sorted from blood, taken in a trial of the OX40 agonist ivuxolimab. Receptor source: an adult with an advanced solid tumor such as melanoma, head and neck, liver or kidney cancer.

The rearrangement links TRBV6-1 to TRBJ2-5; D is perhaps TRBD2 (6 bases). The CDR3 contains 15 residues. Trimming removed 5 bases from V and 3 bases from J, with 16 bases in between. Germline CDR1 MNHNS, CDR2 SASEGT. The CDR3 nucleotides read TGTGCCAGCAGTCAGACCGGGACTCAGAAAGAGACCCAGTACTTC. Protein sequence: CASSQTGTQKETQYF.

The chain employs TRBV5-1 and TRBJ2-1; either TRBD1 or TRBD2 may fit D (5 bases each). Germline assignment: CDR1 SGHRS and CDR2 YFSETQ. The CDR3 runs to 17 residues. Trimming removed 4 bases at V and 2 bases at J, with 19 bases between. CDR3 protein: CASSLNPLGGTYNEQFF. The CDR3 nucleotides read TGCGCCAGCAGCCTAAACCCACTTGGGGGAACCTACAATGAGCAGTTCTTC.

The V call is TRBV19, the J call TRBJ1-3; D may be TRBD1 (5 bases). CDR1 and CDR2 from the germline V gene are LNHDA and SQIVND (reference sequence). The CDR3 totals 15 residues. The V gene lost 7 bases and the J gene lost 3 bases, with 16 bases spanning the gap. The CDR3 reads CASIAGNHNGNTIYF. CDR3 in DNA: TGTGCCAGTATCGCAGGGAACCACAATGGAAACACCATATATTTT.

This clone was seen just once. The chain is built from TRBV27 and TRBJ1-5; 9 nucleotides agree with TRBD1. Germline CDR1 and CDR2: MNHEY and SMNVEV (reference sequence). This CDR3 is 15 amino acids long. Trimming cost V 6 bases and J 5 bases; bases outside gene matches: 8. CDR3 sequence (DNA): TGTGCCAGCAGACCGGGACAGGGCGTTCATCAGCCCCAGCATTTT. The encoded protein is CASRPGQGVHQPQHF.

V usage is TRBV19 and J usage is TRBJ2-5; 7 nucleotides align to TRBD1. The V gene's germline CDR1 is LNHDA and CDR2 SQIVND (reference sequence). The V segment lost 4 bases and the J segment 6 bases; nucleotides outside the gene matches: 8. This CDR3 has 14 amino acids. CDR3 in DNA: TGTGCCAGTAGTACCCAGACAGGGCCAAAGACCCAGTACTTC. This encodes CASSTQTGPKTQYF.

The V call is TRBV2, the J call TRBJ2-3; maybe TRBD2 (6 bases). V was pared by 2 bases and J by 0 bases, with 9 bases between. Germline CDR1 reads SNHLY; CDR2 reads FYNNEI. The CDR3 spans 15 residues. This CDR3 is CASSERSGSTDTQYF. The CDR3 region has the DNA TGTGCCAGCAGTGAAAGAAGCGGGAGCACAGATACGCAGTATTTT.

V and J are TRBV29-1 and TRBJ1-2, with 7 positions matching TRBD1. V dropped 4 bases and J dropped 8; count of bases not matched to a gene: 13. CDR3 length: 14 residues. Germline CDR1 is SQVTM and CDR2 is ANQGSEA. The CDR3 here is CSVARVRGREGYTF. The CDR3 nucleotides read TGCAGCGTTGCCAGGGTTAGGGGGCGCGAAGGCTACACCTTC.

The rearrangement joins TRBV7-9 to TRBJ2-5; D gene ambiguous. The V and J ends lost 5 bases and 5 bases respectively, with 21 bases between them. Germline V gene sequence: CDR1 SEHNR, CDR2 FQNEAQ (reference sequence). The CDR3 extends over 16 amino acids. CDR3 sequence (DNA): TGTGCCAGCAGCCCCCCCGTATCCGGGCTCGAGGAGACCCAGTACTTC. Protein sequence: CASSPPVSGLEETQYF.

The chain links TRBV29-1 to TRBJ1-1; 9 bases align to TRBD1. Germline V gives CDR1 SQVTM, CDR2 ANQGSEA. CDR3 length equals 13 residues. Trimming at V came to 6 bases and at J to 6 bases, leaving 8 bases not matched to a gene. This CDR3 is CSVSPQGAPEAFF. In nucleotides, the CDR3 is TGCAGCGTCAGCCCACAGGGGGCCCCTGAAGCTTTCTTT. The variable domain in full, completed from reference TRBV29-1 and TRBJ1-1, reads SAVISQKPSRDICQRGTSLTIQCQVDSQVTMMFWYRQQPGQSLTLIATANQGSEATYESGFVIDKFPISRPNLTFSTLTVSNMSPEDSSIYLCSVSPQGAPEAFFGQGTRLTVV.

The chain carries TRBV9 and TRBJ2-1; D gene uncertain. This CDR3 spans 13 amino acids. CDR1 and CDR2 from the germline V gene are SGDLS and YYNGEE. Trimming cost V 0 bases and J 3 bases, with 4 bases left between them. CDR3 region: CASSVGRYNEQFF. CDR3 DNA sequence: TGTGCCAGCAGCGTAGGCCGCTACAATGAGCAGTTCTTC.

V usage is TRBV19 and J usage is TRBJ1-1; D call uncertain. Germline V lookup: CDR1 LNHDA, CDR2 SQIVND (reference sequence). The CDR3 runs 14 residues. Trimming took 7 bases from V and 1 from J, leaving 13 bases between them. The CDR3 DNA reads TGTGCCAGTATTAAGTGGGGAGGGAACACTGAAGCTTTCTTT. It specifies CASIKWGGNTEAFF.

The chain combines TRBV9 with TRBJ2-3; the D gene is possibly TRBD2 (6 bases). V gave up 4 bases and J gave up 4 bases, with 16 bases separating them. The V gene's germline CDR1 is SGDLS and CDR2 YYNGEE. The CDR3 is 15 residues long. The CDR3 loop is CASSLTSLWADTQYF. The CDR3 region has the DNA TGTGCCAGCAGCCTGACTAGTTTGTGGGCAGATACGCAGTATTTT.

This chain joins TRBV18 and TRBJ2-1; the D is unclear. V lost 3 bases and J lost 8, with 8 bases in between. The CDR3 is 12 residues long. Germline assignment: CDR1 KGHSH and CDR2 LQKENI. CDR3 coding DNA: TGTGCCAGCTCACCTCAACCGGATGAGCAGTTCTTC. It is translated as CASSPQPDEQFF.

The CDR3 loop is CASKLRDLSNTGELFF. In DNA, the CDR3 is TGTGCCAGCAAGTTACGGGACTTGTCGAACACCGGGGAGCTGTTTTTT. This chain links TRBV2 with TRBJ2-2, with D possibly TRBD2 on 6 matching bases. This CDR3 has 16 amino acids. V was shortened by 7 bases and J by 0 bases, with 15 bases between the two germline ends. Germline V lookup: CDR1 SNHLY, CDR2 FYNNEI.

The rearrangement links TRBV29-1 to TRBJ1-3, with a tentative D call TRBD1 (5 bases). With 4 bases removed from V and 0 bases from J, the gap between germline ends came to 10 bases. The germline V gene has CDR1 SQVTM and CDR2 ANQGSEA. The CDR3 is 14 residues long. This CDR3 is CSVVNRNSGNTIYF. The CDR3 DNA sequence: TGCAGCGTTGTGAACAGGAACTCTGGAAACACCATATATTTT.

CDR3 in DNA: TGTGCCAGCAGCCAACCTGATCGAGGGACTATCCCCTACGAGCAGTACTTC. As protein: CASSQPDRGTIPYEQYF. This rearrangement joins TRBV4-2 to TRBJ2-7; 7 bases line up with TRBD2. Germline V gives CDR1 LGHNA, CDR2 YNFKEQ. Trimming took 2 bases from V and 2 from J; bases not matched to a gene: 12. The CDR3 extends over 17 amino acids.

This clone was counted between two and nine times. The gene calls are TRBV28 and TRBJ1-4, with 8 bases aligning to TRBD1. CDR3 length: 15 residues. Germline V gene data show CDR1 as MDHEN and CDR2 as SYDVKM. V shed 2 bases, J shed 8 bases, and the junction held 7 bases outside the gene matches. The CDR3 sequence is CASSLGGQGPEKLFF. CDR3 DNA: TGTGCCAGCAGTTTAGGAGGACAGGGCCCCGAAAAACTGTTTTTT. Combining the CDR3 with reference TRBV28 and TRBJ1-4 gives the whole variable domain DVKVTQSSRYLVKRTGEKVFLECVQDMDHENMFWYRQDPGLGLRLIYFSYDVKMKEKGDIPEGYSVSREKKERFSLILESASTNQTSMYLCASSLGGQGPEKLFFGSGTQLSVL.

The J gene is TRBJ1-6, the V gene TRBV27; TRBD1 aligns across 9 bases. V lost 9 bases and J lost 7; bases outside the gene matches: 4. The CDR3 is 13 amino acids. The germline CDR1 and CDR2 sequences are MNHEY and SMNVEV (reference sequence). CDR3 in DNA: TGTGCCAGTACCGGGACAGGGAATTCACCCCTCCACTTT. This translates into CASTGTGNSPLHF.

This clone was seen only once. The rearrangement uses TRBV9 and TRBJ2-7, with 8 bases aligning to TRBD2. This CDR3 has 16 amino acids. The trim removed 7 bases at V and 0 bases at J, leaving 12 bases unmatched. CDR1 and CDR2 (germline): SGDLS, YYNGEE. This CDR3 reads CASLPWGSGDSYEQYF. Written as DNA, the CDR3 is TGTGCCAGCCTCCCCTGGGGTAGCGGGGACTCCTACGAGCAGTACTTC.

This chain links TRBV6-1 with TRBJ1-2; 8 positions match TRBD1. This CDR3 region has 13 residues. Germline V gene lookup returns CDR1 MNHNS and CDR2 SASEGT. V trimming: 6 bases; J trimming: 3 bases; junction bases outside the gene matches: 3. CDR3 amino acids: CASSSDRDYGYTF. CDR3 bases: TGTGCCAGCAGCTCGGACAGGGACTATGGCTACACCTTC.

The chain links TRBV7-9 to TRBJ1-1; 8 bases fit TRBD1. Germline V gene sequence: CDR1 SEHNR, CDR2 FQNEAQ (reference sequence). V lost 5 bases, J lost 1 base, and 3 bases stayed unmatched. The CDR3 sequence is 14 residues long. The CDR3 DNA reads TGTGCCAGCAGCCAAGGGACAGGGAACACTGAAGCTTTCTTT. It translates to CASSQGTGNTEAFF. Based on the CDR3 plus reference TRBV7-9 and TRBJ1-1, the full variable domain is DTGVSQNPRHKITKRGQNVTFRCDPISEHNRLYWYRQTLGQGPEFLTYFQNEAQLEKSRLLSDRFSAERPKGSFSTLEIQRTEQGDSAMYLCASSQGTGNTEAFFGQGTRLTVV.